This T cell receptor (beta chain) was captured by sequencing in a study of a mutant IDH1 vaccine in newly diagnosed glioma. Study-level background: Eight vaccinations went to patients in weeks 1, 3, 5, 7, 11, 15, 19, 23. Vaccines were first given 4-6 weeks after radiotherapy alone, or with temozolomide cycles. Earlier care involved radiotherapy, temozolomide, or both, and the majority received both.

V dropped 1 base and J dropped 5 bases, with 5 bases sitting between them. There are 12 residues in the CDR3. Germline loops: CDR1 MGHDK, CDR2 SYGVNS. Measured with immunoSEQ multiplex PCR; TCRdb has only the in-frame clones, and not every one. The sample includes 25,000 to 35,000 clones, roughly 88% seen only once; the top ten take 2.5%. Whole-study results and caveats: Detectable vaccine-induced immune responses arose in 93.3% of patients.

Time point described: week 23, last vaccination. Every single dose of the vaccine, 300 ug of mutant IDH1 20-mer peptide, came with topical imiquimod. Notes on this clone: Its antigen is unknown.

The rearrangement uses TRBV25-1 and TRBJ1-1; D is uncertain. This TCR was sampled from a middle-aged man with glioma. The specimen was PBMCs, collected from a glioma patient whose treatment included an IDH1 peptide vaccine. The CDR3 DNA reads as TGTGCCAGCAGTGAATTAGGGACTGAAGCTTTCTTT. Translation: CASSELGTEAFF.